The 19 T cell receptor beta chains below come from one sample, sequenced in a study of T cell clonotyping in hematopoietic cell transplantation. Some clones are missing from TCRdb's copy, which holds only in-frame ones; the method was immunoSEQ multiplex PCR. Among thousands of clones, 37% were seen once, and the ten largest hold roughly a fifth. The material was peripheral blood mononuclear cells, obtained 30 days after allogeneic stem cell transplant. The source of these receptors is a female patient aged 60 to 70 who had an allogeneic stem cell transplant, so the T cells may come from the graft donor. Some clones in this sample may be carry-over from other donors' samples.

This clone was found a few times. The J gene is TRBJ1-1, the V gene TRBV5-1; D ambiguous. Germline-derived CDR1 and CDR2 are SGHRS and YFSETQ. Deletions cut 6 bases from V and 8 bases from J, with 8 bases between. CDR3 length: 10 residues. The CDR3 bases are TGCGCCAGCACGAGCCCAGAAGCTTTCTTT. This translates into CASTSPEAFF.

The chain links TRBV29-1 to TRBJ2-7, with a possible D match to TRBD2 (6 bases). Trimming shortened V by 7 bases and J by 4 bases, and 11 bases separated the two germline ends. The CDR3 extends over 11 amino acids. Germline V gives CDR1 SQVTM, CDR2 ANQGSEA. DNA of the CDR3: TGCAGCGGGGGAGGTGGGTACGAGCAGTACTTC. Amino acids: CSGGGGYEQYF.

This clone has more than one count but fewer than ten. The chain combines TRBV27 with TRBJ1-2; D is possibly TRBD1 (5 bases). Per germline, CDR1 MNHEY and CDR2 SMNVEV (reference sequence). V lost 5 bases and J lost 4, with 14 bases in between. The CDR3 sequence is 14 residues long. CDR3 nucleotides: TGTGCCAGCAGTGGGCAGGGAGTCCCCTATGGCTACACCTTC. Protein sequence: CASSGQGVPYGYTF.

This clone turned up a few times. The chain has TRBV30 and TRBJ1-5; 7 positions match TRBD1. V lost 1 base and J lost 6; bases outside the gene matches: 6. Germline CDR1 GTSNPN, CDR2 SVGIG (reference sequence). This CDR3 is built from 14 residues. CDR3 nucleotide sequence: TGTGCCTGGAGTGGCAGGGGGTTCTTTCAGCCCCAGCATTTT. Amino acid sequence: CAWSGRGFFQPQHF.

This clone was detected once. The chain couples TRBV30 to TRBJ1-5; weak D call: TRBD1 (5 bases). There are 14 residues in the CDR3. Germline CDR1 is GTSNPN and CDR2 is SVGIG (reference sequence). V was pared by 0 bases and J by 2 bases, with 8 bases between. The CDR3 here is CAWSVGRGNQPQHF. Written as DNA, the CDR3 is TGTGCCTGGAGTGTAGGCAGGGGCAATCAGCCCCAGCATTTT.

Only a few counts were recorded for this clone. The rearrangement links TRBV7-9 to TRBJ2-7, with 14 bases aligning to TRBD2. The germline V gene has CDR1 SEHNR and CDR2 FQNEAQ (reference sequence). J was trimmed by 2 bases and V by 5 bases; bases with no gene match: 5. The CDR3 totals 16 residues. The CDR3 sequence is CASSPATSGRAYEQYF. In DNA form, the CDR3 reads TGTGCCAGCAGCCCCGCGACTAGCGGGAGGGCCTACGAGCAGTACTTC.

This clone has more than one count but fewer than ten. The chain links TRBV4-3 to TRBJ1-3; D might be TRBD1 (5 bases). Germline V gives CDR1 LGHNA, CDR2 YSLEER. The CDR3 is 17 amino acids. V was shortened by 3 bases and J by 3 bases, with 18 bases between the two germline ends. The CDR3 DNA reads TGCGCCAGCAGCCAGAGGTTTGGGGGTAGAAGTGGAAACACCATATATTTT. As protein: CASSQRFGGRSGNTIYF.

This clone was observed a handful of times. The chain is built from TRBV6-5 and TRBJ1-2; 7 bases are shared with TRBD1. The CDR3 extends over 15 amino acids. Germline-derived CDR1 and CDR2 are MNHEY and SVGAGI. V lost 5 bases, J lost 8 bases, and 14 bases stayed unmatched. The CDR3 loop is CASSIFSDREEGYTF. CDR3 coding DNA: TGTGCCAGCAGTATTTTCTCAGACAGGGAAGAGGGCTACACCTTC.

This clone was counted only a few times. The chain is built from TRBV7-3 and TRBJ1-2; tentative D call: TRBD1 (5 bases). CDR1 is SGHTA, CDR2 FQGTGA, per germline. Trimming pared 1 base from V and 8 bases from J, leaving 11 bases between. The CDR3 has 13 amino acids. CDR3 DNA sequence: TGTGCCAGCAGCTTAAGTGCAGGACAAGGCTACACCTTC. Translation: CASSLSAGQGYTF.

This clone qualifies as large. CDR3 sequence (DNA): TGCGCCAGCAGCCCCTCGGGGCGGATCTCTGGAAACACCATATATTTT. Translated, it gives CASSPSGRISGNTIYF. The chain uses TRBV4-3 and TRBJ1-3; perhaps TRBD1 as D (5 bases). The CDR3 is 16 residues long. Trimming pared 4 bases from V and 0 bases from J, leaving 13 bases between. Looked up from germline, CDR1 is LGHNA and CDR2 is YSLEER.

The chain recombines TRBV6-5 with TRBJ2-5; D not resolved. Germline V CDR1 and CDR2: MNHEY, SVGAGI. The CDR3 length is 12 residues. With 6 bases removed from V and 5 bases from J, the gap between germline ends came to 10 bases. The CDR3 sequence is CASRRSSETQYF. For the CDR3, the DNA is TGTGCCAGCAGGCGATCATCCGAGACCCAGTACTTC.

Judged by abundance, this clone is hyperexpanded (1% or more). The chain is built from TRBV29-1 and TRBJ1-2; D gene unclear. The CDR3 spans 10 residues. V was clipped by 1 base and J by 8 bases, with 5 bases between them. Germline V gene lookup returns CDR1 SQVTM and CDR2 ANQGSEA. In nucleotides, the CDR3 is TGCAGCGTTGAAGGGTTCGGCTACACCTTC. This encodes CSVEGFGYTF.

The CDR3 DNA follows: TGTGCCTGGAGAGCGCTAGGGGTTCACGCAGATACGCAGTATTTT. Its protein is CAWRALGVHADTQYF. The chain combines TRBV30 with TRBJ2-3; possible D gene TRBD1, 5 bases. Per the germline V gene, CDR1 is GTSNPN and CDR2 is SVGIG (reference sequence). The CDR3 contains 15 residues. V gave up 3 bases and J gave up 4 bases, with 17 bases separating them.

This chain connects TRBV5-6 to TRBJ2-7; TRBD2 might be the D (5 bases). This CDR3 has 15 amino acids. CDR1 and CDR2 from the germline V gene are SGHDT and YYEEEE. V was shortened by 0 bases and J by 5 bases, with 15 bases between the two germline ends. The CDR3 spells CASSLAGNWRHEQYF. DNA of the CDR3: TGTGCCAGCAGCTTGGCGGGGAACTGGCGCCACGAGCAGTACTTC.

The chain is built from TRBV30 and TRBJ1-2, with D unresolved. This CDR3 contains 12 residues. In germline, CDR1 is GTSNPN, CDR2 SVGIG (reference sequence). Between the trimmed V and J ends, which lost 7 bases and 3 bases, there was a span of 12 bases. The CDR3 sequence is CAYRAIHYGYTF. The CDR3, as DNA: TGTGCCTATCGGGCCATCCACTATGGCTACACCTTC.

This clone was seen a handful of times. CDR3 region: CASLGRVPSYNEQFF. CDR3 nucleotides: TGTGCCAGTCTCGGGCGGGTCCCCTCCTACAATGAGCAGTTCTTC. The V call is TRBV7-8, the J call TRBJ2-1; possibly TRBD2 for D (5 bases). This CDR3 has 15 residues. V was clipped by 9 bases and J by 0 bases, with 15 bases between them. The germline CDR1 and CDR2 sequences are SGHVS and FQNEAQ.

This chain joins TRBV29-1 and TRBJ1-3; D unclear. This CDR3 region has 14 residues. CDR1 SQVTM and CDR2 ANQGSEA come from the germline V gene. The V end was cut by 4 bases, the J end by 2 bases, with 12 bases between. Written as DNA, the CDR3 is TGCAGCGTTGTCGTTTCCCTCACTGGAAACACCATATATTTT. Its translation is CSVVVSLTGNTIYF.

The chain uses TRBV5-1 and TRBJ2-7; TRBD2 agrees at 8 bases. The germline gives CDR1 SGHRS, CDR2 YFSETQ. The junction had 10 bases not matched to a gene; V was cut back by 0 bases and J by 5 bases. The CDR3 extends over 16 amino acids. This CDR3 is CASSLGPSGGWDEQYF. CDR3 nucleotide sequence: TGCGCCAGCAGCTTGGGCCCCAGCGGGGGCTGGGACGAGCAGTACTTC.

This chain links TRBV28 with TRBJ2-7; unclear D gene. The CDR3 consists of 12 residues. Trimming removed 10 bases at V and 4 bases at J, with 14 bases between. Germline V lookup: CDR1 MDHEN, CDR2 SYDVKM. The CDR3 loop reads CATRSPAYEQYF. The CDR3 coding sequence is TGTGCCACCCGCTCACCGGCTTACGAGCAGTACTTC. The complete variable domain, with remaining parts taken from reference TRBV28 and TRBJ2-7, reads DVKVTQSSRYLVKRTGEKVFLECVQDMDHENMFWYRQDPGLGLRLIYFSYDVKMKEKGDIPEGYSVSREKKERFSLILESASTNQTSMYLCATRSPAYEQYFGPGTRLTVT.